One and the same sample provided the 17 T cell receptor beta chains below, sequenced in a study of control samples from healthy donors and cancer patients. Sequencing used immunoSEQ multiplex PCR; TCRdb keeps in-frame clones, though not all of them. Found here are 100,000 to 150,000 clones, about 91% of them singletons; the top ten hold more than 6.5%. The sample consisted of blood. The receptors shown here come from a man between 18 and 29 years old in good health.

This clone was seen repeatedly, ten times or more. This chain uses TRBV11-2 with TRBJ1-2, with 8 nucleotides matching TRBD1. V lost 7 bases and J lost 3; bases outside the gene matches: 13. The germline V gene has CDR1 SGHAT and CDR2 FQNNGV. The CDR3 is 16 amino acids. For the CDR3, the DNA is TGTGCCAGCACTCCCCTTTCCGGGACAGGAGACTATGGCTACACCTTC. Translation gives CASTPLSGTGDYGYTF.

The V call is TRBV3-1 (or the pseudogene TRBV3-2), the J call TRBJ2-1, with 8 bases aligning to TRBD1. V gave up 4 bases and J gave up 2 bases; unmatched junction bases: 1. The CDR3 is 14 amino acids. Germline CDR1 LGHDT, CDR2 YNNKEL (reference sequence). This CDR3 reads CASSLTGAYNEQFF. The CDR3 nucleotides read TGTGCCAGCAGCCTGACAGGGGCCTACAATGAGCAGTTCTTC.

The chain uses TRBV2 and TRBJ1-5; unclear D gene. From germline, CDR1 is SNHLY and CDR2 FYNNEI. The CDR3 length is 14 residues. The germline V and J ends were trimmed by 4 bases and 4 bases, with 11 bases remaining between them. This CDR3 reads CASSGQEKNQPQHF. DNA for the CDR3: TGTGCCAGCAGTGGCCAGGAAAAGAATCAGCCCCAGCATTTT.

The chain employs TRBV28 and TRBJ2-3, with D hard to call. CDR3 length: 13 residues. Germline values: CDR1 MDHEN, CDR2 SYDVKM. Trimming took off 2 bases at V and 4 bases at J, with 7 bases between the two ends. CDR3 DNA: TGTGCCAGCAGTTTAGGGCCGGCAGATACGCAGTATTTT. Protein product: CASSLGPADTQYF.

The chain has TRBV5-1 and TRBJ2-3; no clear D gene. Per the germline V gene, CDR1 is SGHRS and CDR2 is YFSETQ. This CDR3 region has 16 residues. Deletions cut 1 base from V and 2 bases from J, with 14 bases between. Here the CDR3 reads CASSLPRNYFTDTQYF. The CDR3, as DNA: TGCGCCAGCAGCTTGCCGCGGAACTATTTCACAGATACGCAGTATTTT.

The table lists this clone with a few counts. The chain combines TRBV7-9 with TRBJ1-2; 10 bases are a match to TRBD1. The CDR3 consists of 16 residues. Germline V lookup: CDR1 SEHNR, CDR2 FQNEAQ (reference sequence). Trimming at V came to 5 bases and at J to 4 bases, leaving 10 bases not matched to a gene. In nucleotides, the CDR3 is TGTGCCAGCAGCACCACAAGGACAGGGGGAATCTATGGCTACACCTTC. Translated: CASSTTRTGGIYGYTF. Based on the CDR3 plus reference TRBV7-9 and TRBJ1-2, the full variable domain is DTGVSQNPRHKITKRGQNVTFRCDPISEHNRLYWYRQTLGQGPEFLTYFQNEAQLEKSRLLSDRFSAERPKGSFSTLEIQRTEQGDSAMYLCASSTTRTGGIYGYTFGSGTRLTVV.

V is TRBV2 and J is TRBJ1-2; 7 positions match TRBD1. Trimming at V came to 5 bases and at J to 3 bases, leaving 6 bases not matched to a gene. The CDR3 runs to 14 residues. Looked up from germline, CDR1 is SNHLY and CDR2 is FYNNEI. The CDR3 protein is CASSKRTGDYGYTF. CDR3 nucleotides: TGTGCCAGCAGTAAGAGGACAGGCGACTATGGCTACACCTTC.

CDR3 sequence (DNA): TGTGCCAGCAGCCCCGCGACAGGGAACCCTAACTATGGCTACACCTTC. Protein product: CASSPATGNPNYGYTF. This chain links TRBV7-8 with TRBJ1-2; 7 bases map to TRBD1. The V segment lost 5 bases and the J segment 0 bases; nucleotides outside the gene matches: 9. Per the germline V gene, CDR1 is SGHVS and CDR2 is FQNEAQ. The CDR3 is 16 residues long.

The rearrangement uses TRBV12-5 and TRBJ1-5; no definite D call. This CDR3 is built from 11 residues. Trimming took off 7 bases at V and 3 bases at J, with 4 bases between the two ends. Germline CDR1 LGHNT, CDR2 FRNRAP. The CDR3 loop reads CASALNQPQHF. CDR3 nucleotide sequence: TGTGCTAGTGCCCTCAATCAGCCCCAGCATTTT.

The chain couples TRBV5-1 to TRBJ2-7; D possibly corresponds to TRBD1 (5 bases). Germline lookup yields CDR1 SGHRS and CDR2 YFSETQ. Trimming took 4 bases from V and 2 from J, leaving 10 bases between them. The CDR3 has 13 amino acids. Here the CDR3 DNA reads TGCGCCAGCAGCATAGGACAAGCCTACGAGCAGTACTTC. Translated, it gives CASSIGQAYEQYF. The full variable domain, with the rest looked up from reference TRBV5-1 and TRBJ2-7, is KAGVTQTPRYLIKTRGQQVTLSCSPISGHRSVSWYQQTPGQGLQFLFEYFSETQRNKGNFPGRFSGRQFSNSRSEMNVSTLELGDSALYLCASSIGQAYEQYFGPGTRLTVT.

This chain's CDR3 is CATKGGSEQYF. The CDR3 DNA is TGTGCCACCAAGGGTGGGTCCGAGCAGTACTTC. V gene TRBV10-3 combines with J gene TRBJ2-7; D is unclear. Germline assignment: CDR1 ENHRY and CDR2 SYGVKD. With 10 bases removed from V and 6 bases from J, the gap between germline ends came to 13 bases. CDR3 length: 11 amino acids.

The V and J genes are TRBV19 and TRBJ2-2; maybe TRBD1 (5 bases). The CDR3 length is 15 residues. Between the trimmed V and J ends, which lost 3 bases and 4 bases, there was a span of 12 bases. Per germline, CDR1 LNHDA and CDR2 SQIVND (reference sequence). This CDR3 reads CASSIGQGFTGELFF. The CDR3 region has the DNA TGTGCCAGTAGTATCGGCCAGGGTTTCACCGGGGAGCTGTTTTTT.

CDR3 coding DNA: TGTGCCAGCAGTGAGGAGACAACCGGCCTCAGGCCCCAGCATTTT. Encoded protein: CASSEETTGLRPQHF. The J gene is TRBJ1-5, the V gene TRBV2; no definite D call. CDR1 and CDR2 (germline): SNHLY, FYNNEI. Trimming shortened V by 3 bases and J by 9 bases, and 18 bases separated the two germline ends. The CDR3 is 15 residues long.

The chain joins TRBV6-5 to TRBJ1-3; TRBD1 is a possible D gene (6 bases). Trimming shortened V by 10 bases and J by 2 bases, and 15 bases separated the two germline ends. The CDR3 covers 14 residues. CDR1 and CDR2 (germline): MNHEY, SVGAGI. The CDR3 reads CATSPDSTGNTIYF. CDR3 in DNA: TGTGCCACCTCCCCGGACAGTACTGGAAACACCATATATTTT.

This clone has just one count. The chain joins TRBV9 to TRBJ2-1; D could derive from TRBD1 or TRBD2 (5 bases each). This CDR3 contains 15 residues. CDR1 and CDR2 from the germline V gene are SGDLS and YYNGEE. With 3 bases removed from V and 0 bases from J, the gap between germline ends came to 10 bases. This CDR3 reads CASSGRDLSYNEQFF. In DNA form, the CDR3 reads TGTGCCAGCAGCGGCCGGGACCTCTCCTACAATGAGCAGTTCTTC.

V usage is TRBV3-1 (or the pseudogene TRBV3-2) and J usage is TRBJ2-3; D is possibly TRBD1 (6 bases). This CDR3 is built from 16 residues. The germline CDR1 and CDR2 sequences are LGHDT and YNNKEL (reference sequence). Trimming stripped 3 bases from V and 0 bases from J, with 13 bases between. The CDR3 DNA follows: TGTGCCAGCAGCCATTGGGGGCAGGGTAGCACAGATACGCAGTATTTT. It yields the protein CASSHWGQGSTDTQYF.

J is TRBJ2-5 and V is TRBV19; no reliable D call. Germline CDR1 reads LNHDA; CDR2 reads SQIVND (reference sequence). CDR3 length: 13 amino acids. The V end lost 1 base, the J end lost 5 bases, and 8 bases lay between the germline ends. The CDR3 DNA follows: TGTGCCAGTAGTATAGGGCGACGGGAGACCCAGTACTTC. Its protein product is CASSIGRRETQYF.